This note documents a single T cell receptor beta chain sequence. What it recognizes is unknown. These data are taken from a study of OX40 agonist ivuxolimab in advanced cancers. For the study at large: Allowance was made for prior anti-PD-1, anti-PD-L1 or anti-CTLA-4 therapy, and about 37% had some.

TCRdb keeps only in-frame clones here, not all; method: immunoSEQ multiplex PCR. Among roughly 86,000 clones listed, just under 90% were seen once. Study conclusions and caveats: CD8+ T cells showed, on average, more clonal expansion than CD4+ cells.

Sequencing used CD4+ or CD8+ T cells sorted from blood, obtained in a trial of the OX40 agonist ivuxolimab. The TCR sequence derives from an adult with an advanced solid tumor such as melanoma, head and neck, liver or kidney cancer.

In DNA form, the CDR3 reads TGTGCCAGCAGCCACGGAGAACCCTCCTACAATGAGCAGTTCTTC. Protein product: CASSHGEPSYNEQFF. The chain employs TRBV28 and TRBJ2-1; D is ambiguous. The CDR3 is 15 amino acids. From germline, CDR1 is MDHEN and CDR2 SYDVKM. The germline V and J ends were trimmed by 6 bases and 0 bases, with 12 bases remaining between them.